The source of this T cell receptor beta chain is a study of CD8 T cells in Susac syndrome. The study sequenced TCR beta in blood CD8+ and CD4+ T cells. It was negative isolation that provided the CD8+ and CD4+ T cells, whereas TEMRA cells were enriched by FACS. RNA, at roughly 0.45 to 1 ug, was reverse transcribed with random hexamers. TCRdb re-analysed the immunoSEQ multiplex PCR reads in MiXCR, keeping a single row per CDR3 protein. Among roughly 330,000 distinct CDR3 sequences listed, 92% were seen once. With 7 bases removed from V and 6 bases from J, the gap between germline ends came to 16 bases. The CDR3 totals 14 residues. Germline V CDR1 and CDR2: LNHDA, SQIVND (reference sequence).

This clonotype originated in a human donor with multiple sclerosis. The chain recombines TRBV19 with TRBJ2-1, with D possibly called TRBD1 or TRBD2 (5 bases each). Sequenced: CD4+ T cells from PBMCs. In nucleotides, the CDR3 is TGTGCCAGTAAGGGGCAGGAGGTCCTCAATGAGCAGTTCTTC. The encoded protein is CASKGQEVLNEQFF.